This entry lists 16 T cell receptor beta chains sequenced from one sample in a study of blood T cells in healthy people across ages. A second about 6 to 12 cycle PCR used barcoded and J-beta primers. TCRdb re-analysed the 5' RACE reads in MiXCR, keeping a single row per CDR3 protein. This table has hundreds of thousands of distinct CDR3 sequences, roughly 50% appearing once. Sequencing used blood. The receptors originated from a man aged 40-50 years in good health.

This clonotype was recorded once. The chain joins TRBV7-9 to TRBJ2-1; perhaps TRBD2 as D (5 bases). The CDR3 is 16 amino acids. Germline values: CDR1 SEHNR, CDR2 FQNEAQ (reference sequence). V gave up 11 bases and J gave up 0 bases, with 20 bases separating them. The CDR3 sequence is CAVPSERSNSYNEQFF. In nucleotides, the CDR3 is TGTGCCGTACCCTCGGAGCGGAGTAACTCCTACAATGAGCAGTTCTTC.

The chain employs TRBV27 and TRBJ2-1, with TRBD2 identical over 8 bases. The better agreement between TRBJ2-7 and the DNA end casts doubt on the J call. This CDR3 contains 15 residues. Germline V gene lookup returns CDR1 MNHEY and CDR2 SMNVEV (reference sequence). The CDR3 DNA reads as TGTGCCAGCAGTCGTTCTAGCGGGTCCTACAATGAGCAGTACTTC. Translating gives CASSRSSGSYNEQYF.

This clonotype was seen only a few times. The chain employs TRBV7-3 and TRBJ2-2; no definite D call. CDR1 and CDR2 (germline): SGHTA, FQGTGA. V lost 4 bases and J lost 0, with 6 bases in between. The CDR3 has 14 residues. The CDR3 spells CASSSRANTGELFF. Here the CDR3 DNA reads TGTGCCAGCAGCTCGAGAGCGAACACCGGGGAGCTGTTTTTT. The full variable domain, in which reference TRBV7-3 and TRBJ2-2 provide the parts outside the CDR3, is GAGVSQTPSNKVTEKGKYVELRCDPISGHTALYWYRQSLGQGPEFLIYFQGTGAADDSGLPNDRFFAVRPEGSVSTLKIQRTERGDSAVYLCASSSRANTGELFFGEGSRLTVL.

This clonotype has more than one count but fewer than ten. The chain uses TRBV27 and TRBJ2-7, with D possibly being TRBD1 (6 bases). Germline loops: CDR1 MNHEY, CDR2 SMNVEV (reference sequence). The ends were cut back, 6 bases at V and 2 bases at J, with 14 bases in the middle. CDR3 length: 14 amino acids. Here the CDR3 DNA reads TGTGCCAGCAGCCCAATGAAGGGGGCCTACGAGCAGTACTTC. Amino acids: CASSPMKGAYEQYF.

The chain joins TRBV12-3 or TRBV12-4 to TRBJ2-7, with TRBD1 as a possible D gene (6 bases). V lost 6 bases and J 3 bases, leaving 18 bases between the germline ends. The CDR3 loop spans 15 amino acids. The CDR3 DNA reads TGTGCCAGCAGGGTGAGGGCGGGCAGGGGCTACGAGCAGTACTTC. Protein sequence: CASRVRAGRGYEQYF.

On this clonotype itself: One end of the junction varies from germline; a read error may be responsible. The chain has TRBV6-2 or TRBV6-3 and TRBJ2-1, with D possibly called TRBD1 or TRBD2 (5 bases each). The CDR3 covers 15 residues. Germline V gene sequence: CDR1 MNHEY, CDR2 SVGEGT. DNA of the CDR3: TGTGCCAGCAGTAACTCGGGGACGAGAGGCAATGAGCAGTTCTTC. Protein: CASSNSGTRGNEQFF.

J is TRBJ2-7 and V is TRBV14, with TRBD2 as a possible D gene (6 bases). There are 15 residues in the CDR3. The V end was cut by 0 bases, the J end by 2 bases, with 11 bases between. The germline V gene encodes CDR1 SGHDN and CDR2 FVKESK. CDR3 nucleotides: TGTGCCAGCAGCCAAGAGGCGGACTACCCCTACGAGCAGTACTTC. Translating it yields CASSQEADYPYEQYF. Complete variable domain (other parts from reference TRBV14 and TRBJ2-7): EAGVTQFPSHSVIEKGQTVTLRCDPISGHDNLYWYRRVMGKEIKFLLHFVKESKQDESGMPNNRFLAERTGGTYSTLKVQPAELEDSGVYFCASSQEADYPYEQYFGPGTRLTVT.

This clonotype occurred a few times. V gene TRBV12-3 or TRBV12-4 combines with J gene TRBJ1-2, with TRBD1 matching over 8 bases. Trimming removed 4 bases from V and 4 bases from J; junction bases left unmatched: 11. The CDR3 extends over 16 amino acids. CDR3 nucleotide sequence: TGTGCCAGCAGTTCCGAGACAGGGGCCTTTTCCTATGGCTACACCTTC. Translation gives CASSSETGAFSYGYTF.

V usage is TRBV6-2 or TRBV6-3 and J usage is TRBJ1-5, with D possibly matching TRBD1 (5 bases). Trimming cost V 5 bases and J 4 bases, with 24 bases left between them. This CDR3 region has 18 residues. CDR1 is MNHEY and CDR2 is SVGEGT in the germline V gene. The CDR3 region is CASSPAPLRQLGNQPQHF. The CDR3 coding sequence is TGTGCCAGCAGTCCGGCCCCTCTTCGACAGCTCGGGAATCAGCCCCAGCATTTT.

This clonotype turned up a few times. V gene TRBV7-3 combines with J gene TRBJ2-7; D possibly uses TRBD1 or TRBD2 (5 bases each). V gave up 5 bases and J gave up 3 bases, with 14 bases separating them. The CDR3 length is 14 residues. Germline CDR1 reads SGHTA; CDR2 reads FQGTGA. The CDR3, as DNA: TGTGCCAGCAGCGTCACAAGAGGGGACTACGAGCAGTACTTC. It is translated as CASSVTRGDYEQYF.

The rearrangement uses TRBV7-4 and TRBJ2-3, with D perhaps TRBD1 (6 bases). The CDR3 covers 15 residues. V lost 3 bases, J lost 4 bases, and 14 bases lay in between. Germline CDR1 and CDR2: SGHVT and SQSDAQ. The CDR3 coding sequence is TGTGCCAGCAGCTTCGTCGGACAGAGCCCAGATACGCAGTATTTT. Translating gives CASSFVGQSPDTQYF. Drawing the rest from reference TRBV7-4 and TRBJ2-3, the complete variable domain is GAGVSQSPRYKVAKRGRDVALRCDSISGHVTLYWYRQTLGQGSEVLTYSQSDAQRDKSGRPSGRFSAERPERSVSTLKIQRTEQGDSAVYLCASSFVGQSPDTQYFGPGTRLTVL.

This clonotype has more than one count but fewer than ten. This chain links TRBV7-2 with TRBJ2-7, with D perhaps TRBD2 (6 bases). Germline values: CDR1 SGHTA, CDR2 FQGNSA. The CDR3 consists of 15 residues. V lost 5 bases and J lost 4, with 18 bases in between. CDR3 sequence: CASSPNPGSQYEQYF. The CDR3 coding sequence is TGTGCCAGCAGCCCTAACCCCGGGAGTCAGTACGAGCAGTACTTC.

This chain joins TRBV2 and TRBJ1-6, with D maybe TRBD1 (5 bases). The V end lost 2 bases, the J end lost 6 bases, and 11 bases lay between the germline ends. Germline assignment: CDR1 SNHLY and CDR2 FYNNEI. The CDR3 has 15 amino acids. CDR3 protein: CASSELWQGNSPLHF. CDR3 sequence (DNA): TGTGCCAGCAGTGAACTCTGGCAGGGTAATTCACCCCTCCACTTT.

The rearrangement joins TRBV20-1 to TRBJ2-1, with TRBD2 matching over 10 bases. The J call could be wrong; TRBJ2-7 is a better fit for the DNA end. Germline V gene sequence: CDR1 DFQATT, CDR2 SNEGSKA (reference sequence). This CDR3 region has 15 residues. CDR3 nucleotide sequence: TGCAGTGCTAGCTCACTTAGGACTAGCGGACGCAAGCAGTACTTC. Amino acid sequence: CSASSLRTSGRKQYF.

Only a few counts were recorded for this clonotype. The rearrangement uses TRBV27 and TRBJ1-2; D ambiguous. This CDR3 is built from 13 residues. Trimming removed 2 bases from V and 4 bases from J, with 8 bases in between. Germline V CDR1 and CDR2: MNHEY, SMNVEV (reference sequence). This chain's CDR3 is CASSLGFGYGYTF. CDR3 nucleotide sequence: TGTGCCAGCAGTTTAGGGTTTGGCTATGGCTACACCTTC.

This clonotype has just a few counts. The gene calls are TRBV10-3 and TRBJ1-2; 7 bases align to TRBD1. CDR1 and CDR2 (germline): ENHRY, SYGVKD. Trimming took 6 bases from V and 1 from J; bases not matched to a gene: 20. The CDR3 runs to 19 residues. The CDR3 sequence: CAISSSPGQAPTSNYGYTF. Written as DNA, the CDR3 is TGTGCCATCAGCAGTTCCCCCGGACAGGCCCCCACAAGTAACTATGGCTACACCTTC.